Sequencing of this T cell receptor beta chain was carried out in a study of T cells in Graves' hyperthyroidism and ophthalmopathy (dated by TCRdb to about 2019). For context, the study as a whole: Peripheral blood was sampled at the time of initial diagnosis, prior to any treatment. To identify TCR V-J signatures that set the groups apart, the researchers used a discovery cohort of more than 95 patients, made up of about 44 with Graves' ophthalmopathy and around 58 with stable Graves' hyperthyroidism. An independent validation cohort of under 20 hyperthyroidism patients and about 15 patients who later progressed to ophthalmopathy tested prospective prediction of ophthalmopathy. The roughly 99 discovery patients were divided at random into training and test sets in a 7:3 ratio. Thyroid tissue and blood T-cell repertoires from six Graves' hyperthyroidism patients were also compared in the study. Once sampling was done, hyperthyroidism patients were given methimazole at a starting dose of 30 mg daily, whereas ophthalmopathy patients were given high-dose intravenous methylprednisolone. The paper reports TCR Vbeta CDR3 sequencing of roughly 140 peripheral blood samples: some 44 ophthalmopathy, about 75 hyperthyroidism and around 17 progressor patients. On the study overall, not on this receptor specifically: In cross-validation, a model built on a 13 V-J signature told ophthalmopathy apart from stable hyperthyroidism with approximately 91% sensitivity and approximately 84% specificity, and in testing the same model reached 80%/75%. Blood samples also contained most of the expanded thyroid clonotypes (frequency above 0.001), which suggests that blood repertoires may reflect thyroid immune responses. In validation, the model predicted progression to ophthalmopathy with 65% to 71% sensitivity and approximately 74% specificity, a median of approximately 6.7 months before onset. No statistical method was used to fix the sample size in advance, and group allocation was not hidden from the investigators.

TCR beta CDR3 regions were amplified from RNA transcripts. The first round of RT-PCR for the TCR CDR3 was performed with the HTBI primer set and the Qiagen OneStep RT-PCR kit. The libraries were constructed in a second round of multiplex PCR and then size-selected and purified. Paired-end sequencing of the libraries was performed with 100 bp reads on an Illumina HiSeq2000. The original pipeline was this. SOAPnuke was used to process the raw data, with reads discarded if the reads contained adapters or uncalled bases, had a mean Phred below 15, or lacked an exact constant-primer or identifier match. COPE v1.2.5 was used to merge high-quality paired reads, and clonotypes were defined as unique nucleotide sequences. Clonotypes were aligned to IMGT TRBV, TRBD and TRBJ reference segments using MiTCR v1.1. Analysis was restricted to V-J combinations with a frequency above 0.0001, which covered roughly 99% of repertoires. The TCS score was defined as F50 (clonal expansion) divided by E x V (chaos), with BLOSUM62-based TCRdist calculated between CDR3 peptides within each V-J. Welch's t-statistics and random forest reduced approximately 520 V-J features to fewer than 15, which were used in a naive Bayes classifier (R e1071). TCRdb applied fastp at Q25 and MiXCR to the public reads, then kept only in-frame beta chains. Rows merge per CDR3 protein into single entries with the most common DNA and genes. The V and J calls were not made by the authors but by TCRdb's processing. The sample contains roughly 740,000 distinct CDR3 sequences, approximately 16% of them found a single time. Together, the top ten hold under 8.5% of the sample.

This clonotype showed up just a few times. Its antigen remains undetermined. The junction departs from germline at one end; a sequencing error may be responsible. Per the germline V gene, SGHDN is the CDR1 and FVKESK is the CDR2. Measured from the cysteine to the phenylalanine, the CDR3 is 13 residues long. The entry retains the CDR3 DNA only, 39 bases that are in frame from base 1. A patient counted as having stable Graves' hyperthyroidism if no progression to ophthalmopathy occurred over 18 months of follow-up. Hyperthyroidism patients were newly diagnosed, had a disease duration of under 2 months, and were aged 18 to 65 years. Exclusion was applied to patients with uncontrolled infections, other autoimmune diseases, pregnancy or lactation. Diagnoses were established on the basis of clinical symptoms, serum thyroxine and TRAb, thyroid ultrasound, and orbital computed tomography. Ficoll-Paque density gradient centrifugation was used to isolate PBMCs from approximately 11 ml of fresh peripheral blood. Trizol reagent was used to extract total RNA, and RNA quality was then checked on an Agilent 2100 Bioanalyzer.

The chain is encoded by TRBV14 joined to TRBJ2-1, with the D segment identity uncertain. Sequencing was done on a sample of blood. The clonotype comes from a young man with Graves' hyperthyroidism. For the CDR3, the sequence is CASSQALKTEQFF. The nucleotide sequence reads TGTGCCAGCAGTCAAGCCTTAAAAACTGAGCAGTTCTTC.